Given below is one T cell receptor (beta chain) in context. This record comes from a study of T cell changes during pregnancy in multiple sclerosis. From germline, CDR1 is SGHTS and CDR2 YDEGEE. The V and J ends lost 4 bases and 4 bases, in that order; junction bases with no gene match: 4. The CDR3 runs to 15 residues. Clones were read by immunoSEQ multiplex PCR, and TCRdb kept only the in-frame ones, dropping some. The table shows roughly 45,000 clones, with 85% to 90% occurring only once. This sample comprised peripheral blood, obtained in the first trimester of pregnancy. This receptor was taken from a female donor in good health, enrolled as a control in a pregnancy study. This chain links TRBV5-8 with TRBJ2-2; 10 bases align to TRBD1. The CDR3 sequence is CASSQGTGATGELFF. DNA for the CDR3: TGTGCCAGCAGCCAAGGGACAGGGGCCACCGGGGAGCTGTTTTTT.